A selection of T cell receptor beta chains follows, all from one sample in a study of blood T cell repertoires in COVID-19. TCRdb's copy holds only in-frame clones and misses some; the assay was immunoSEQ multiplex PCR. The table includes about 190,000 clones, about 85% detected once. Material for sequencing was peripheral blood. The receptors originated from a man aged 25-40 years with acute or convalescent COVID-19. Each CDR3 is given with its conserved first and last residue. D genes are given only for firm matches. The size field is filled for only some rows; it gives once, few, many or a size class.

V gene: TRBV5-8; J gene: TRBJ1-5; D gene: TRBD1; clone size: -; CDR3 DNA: TGTGCCAGCAGCCTCTGGACAGGGGGTGAGCAGCCCCAGCATTTT; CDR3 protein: CASSLWTGGEQPQHF
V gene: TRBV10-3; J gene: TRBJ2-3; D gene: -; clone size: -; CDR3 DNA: TGTGCCATCCAGTCTGGGGCAGGGGAATCGGATACGCAGTATTTT; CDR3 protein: CAIQSGAGESDTQYF
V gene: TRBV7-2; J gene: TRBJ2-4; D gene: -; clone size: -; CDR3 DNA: TGTGCCAGCAGCTTAGGCGGGGTGGCGGTACAGTACTTC; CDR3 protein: CASSLGGVAVQYF
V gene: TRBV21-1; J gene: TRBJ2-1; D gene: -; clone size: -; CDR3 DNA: TGTGCCACCCAAGGGGGGGGAGGCCCCTACAATGAGCAGTTCTTC; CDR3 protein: CATQGGGGPYNEQFF
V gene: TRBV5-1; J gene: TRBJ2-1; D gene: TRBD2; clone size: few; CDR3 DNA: TGCGCCAGCAGCTTGGTAGCGGGATACAATGAGCAGTTCTTC; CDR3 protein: CASSLVAGYNEQFF
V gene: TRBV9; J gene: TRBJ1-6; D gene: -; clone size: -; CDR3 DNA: TGTGCCAGCAGCGTGCGAGGTACAGGTAATTCACCCCTCCACTTT; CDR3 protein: CASSVRGTGNSPLHF
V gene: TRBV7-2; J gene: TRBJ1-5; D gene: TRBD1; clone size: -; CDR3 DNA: TGTGCCAGCAGCTTAAACCCCTACAGGGGGCCTAGTAGCAATCAGCCCCAGCATTTT; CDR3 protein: CASSLNPYRGPSSNQPQHF
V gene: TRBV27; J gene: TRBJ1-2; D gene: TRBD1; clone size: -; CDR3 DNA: TGTGCCAGCTCTCATGGACAGGATGGCTATGGCTACACCTTC; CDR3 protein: CASSHGQDGYGYTF
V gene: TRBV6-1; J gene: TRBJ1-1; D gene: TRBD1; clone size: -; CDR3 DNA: TGTGCCAGCAGTGATGGGACAGGGGGCTGGACTGAAGCTTTCTTT; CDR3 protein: CASSDGTGGWTEAFF
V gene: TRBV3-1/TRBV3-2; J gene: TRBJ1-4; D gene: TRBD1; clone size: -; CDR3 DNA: TGTGCCAGCGGTTTATTAGGACAGGGAACTGAAAAACTGTTTTTT; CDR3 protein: CASGLLGQGTEKLFF
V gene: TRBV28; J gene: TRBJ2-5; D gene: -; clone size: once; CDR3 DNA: TGTGCCAGCAGTTTCTTTGGGCAGGGGCGGCAAGAGACCCAGTACTTC; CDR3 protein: CASSFFGQGRQETQYF
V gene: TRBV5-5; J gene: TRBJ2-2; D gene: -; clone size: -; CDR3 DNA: TGTGCCAGCAGCTTGTCGACAGCCAACACCGGGGAGCTGTTTTTT; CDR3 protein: CASSLSTANTGELFF
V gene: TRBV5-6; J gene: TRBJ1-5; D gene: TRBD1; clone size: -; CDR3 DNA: TGTGCCAGCAGCTTATTCAGGGGGCATCAGCCCCAGCATTTT; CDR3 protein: CASSLFRGHQPQHF
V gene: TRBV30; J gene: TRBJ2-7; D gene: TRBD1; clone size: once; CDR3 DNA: TGTGCCTGGAGTGGGGACAGAGCGGCCTACGAGCAGTACTTC; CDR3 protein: CAWSGDRAAYEQYF
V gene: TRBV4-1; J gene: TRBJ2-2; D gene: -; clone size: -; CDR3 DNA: TGCGCCAGCAGCCAAGACGGGTGGGGCGCGCTAAGGTACACCGGGGAGCTGTTTTTT; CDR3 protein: CASSQDGWGALRYTGELFF
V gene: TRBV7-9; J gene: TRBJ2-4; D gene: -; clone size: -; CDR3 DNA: TGTGCCAGCAGCCCACGCTCGACAGCAAACATTCAGTACTTC; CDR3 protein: CASSPRSTANIQYF
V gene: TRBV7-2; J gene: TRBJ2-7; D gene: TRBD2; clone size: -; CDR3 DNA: TGTGCCAGCAGCTTAGCGCTAGCGGGAGTTCAGAGCGAGCAGTACTTC; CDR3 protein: CASSLALAGVQSEQYF
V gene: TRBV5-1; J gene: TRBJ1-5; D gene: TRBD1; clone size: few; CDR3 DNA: TGCGCCAGCAGCCCGGGGACAGACCAATATAGCAATCAGCCCCAGCATTTT; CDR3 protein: CASSPGTDQYSNQPQHF
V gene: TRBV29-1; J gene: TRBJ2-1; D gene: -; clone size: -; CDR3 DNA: TGCAGCGTTGGACGGCCGGGCAATGAGCAGTTCTTC; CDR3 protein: CSVGRPGNEQFF
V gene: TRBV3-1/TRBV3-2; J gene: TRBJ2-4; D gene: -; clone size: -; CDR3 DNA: TGTGCCAGCAGCCAAGTGGGGGGAACACTAGCCAAAAACATTCAGTACTTC; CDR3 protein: CASSQVGGTLAKNIQYF
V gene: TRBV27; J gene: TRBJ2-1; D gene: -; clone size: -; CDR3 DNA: TGTGCCAGCAGTTTAGGACCCCAGCGGACCTACAATGAGCAGTTCTTC; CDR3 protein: CASSLGPQRTYNEQFF
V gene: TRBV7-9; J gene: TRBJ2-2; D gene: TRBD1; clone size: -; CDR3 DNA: TGTGCCAGCAGCGCCGGGACAGGGGACACCGGGGAGCTGTTTTTT; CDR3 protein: CASSAGTGDTGELFF
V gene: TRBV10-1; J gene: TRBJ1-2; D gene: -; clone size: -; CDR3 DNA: TGCGCCGAGTCGGCGGGAGGGGAGTCTCCCACTAACTATGGCTACACCTTC; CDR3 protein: CAESAGGESPTNYGYTF
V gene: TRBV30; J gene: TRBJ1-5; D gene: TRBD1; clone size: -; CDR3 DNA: TGTGCCTGGAGTGCGTCGGGACAGGGGGCGAATCAGCCCCAGCATTTT; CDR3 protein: CAWSASGQGANQPQHF
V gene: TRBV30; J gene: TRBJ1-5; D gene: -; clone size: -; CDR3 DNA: TGTGCCTGGTCCGGGGGTGGCAATCAGCCCCAGCATTTT; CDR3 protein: CAWSGGGNQPQHF
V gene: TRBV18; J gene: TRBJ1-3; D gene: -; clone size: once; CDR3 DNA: TGTGCCAGCTCACCATCCCGCGGCCTGGCCAACACCATATATTTT; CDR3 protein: CASSPSRGLANTIYF
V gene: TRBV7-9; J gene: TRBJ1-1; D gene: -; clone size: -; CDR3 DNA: TGTGCCAGCAGCTTAGCCGGGTTTAACACTGGAGCTTTCTTT; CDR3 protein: CASSLAGFNTGAFF
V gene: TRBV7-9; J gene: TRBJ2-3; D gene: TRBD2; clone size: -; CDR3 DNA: TGTGCCAGCAGCTTAGGACTAGCGGGCCACACAGATACGCAGTATTTT; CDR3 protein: CASSLGLAGHTDTQYF
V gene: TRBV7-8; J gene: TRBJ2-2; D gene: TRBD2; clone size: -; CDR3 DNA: TGTGCCAGCAGCCCCCAGCGGGGGGGCCCCCTTCAGCGCACCGGGGAGCTGTTTTTT; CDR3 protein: CASSPQRGGPLQRTGELFF
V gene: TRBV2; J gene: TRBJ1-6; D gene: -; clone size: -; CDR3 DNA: TGTGCCAGCAATGGCGAGGGTGTCGCCTATAATTCACCCCTCCACTTT; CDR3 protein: CASNGEGVAYNSPLHF
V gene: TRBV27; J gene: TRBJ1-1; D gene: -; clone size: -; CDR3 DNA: TGTGCCAGCAGTCATGGAGACAGGAACACTGAAGCTTTCTTT; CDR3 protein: CASSHGDRNTEAFF
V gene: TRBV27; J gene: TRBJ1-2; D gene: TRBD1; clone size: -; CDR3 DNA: TGTGCCAGCAGGTTACAGGGGGATCAGCGCGGCTACACCTTC; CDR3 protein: CASRLQGDQRGYTF
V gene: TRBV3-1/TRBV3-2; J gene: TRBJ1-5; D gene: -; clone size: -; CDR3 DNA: TGTGCCAGCAGCCAACGGGGGGGCCAGCCCCAGCATTTT; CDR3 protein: CASSQRGGQPQHF
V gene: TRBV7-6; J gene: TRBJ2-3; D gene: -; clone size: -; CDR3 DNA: TGTGCCAGCAGCCGTACAGCAGGGGCCCTCACAGATACGCAGTATTTT; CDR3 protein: CASSRTAGALTDTQYF
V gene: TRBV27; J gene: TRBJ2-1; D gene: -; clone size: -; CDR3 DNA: TGTGCCAGCAGTGAACTAGGGCGGGTTAGCAATGAGCAGTTCTTC; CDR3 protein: CASSELGRVSNEQFF
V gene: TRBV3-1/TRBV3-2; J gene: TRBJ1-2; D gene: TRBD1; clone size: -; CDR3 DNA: TGTGCCAGCAGCCTTCCGGGACAGCCTTCCTATGGCTACACCTTC; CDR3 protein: CASSLPGQPSYGYTF
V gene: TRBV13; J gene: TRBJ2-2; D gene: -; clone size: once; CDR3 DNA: TGTGCCAGCAGCCCAGTGGACATCAGGGCAGGGACCGGGGAGCTGTTTTTT; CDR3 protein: CASSPVDIRAGTGELFF
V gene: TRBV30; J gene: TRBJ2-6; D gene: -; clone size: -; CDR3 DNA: TGTGCCTGGAGTGCCGGATCAGGTCTTGGGGCCAACGTCCTGACTTTC; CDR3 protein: CAWSAGSGLGANVLTF
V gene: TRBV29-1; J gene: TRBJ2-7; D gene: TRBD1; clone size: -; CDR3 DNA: TGCAGCACTCGACAGGGCGAGATAGGGGCCTACGAGCAGTACTTC; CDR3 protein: CSTRQGEIGAYEQYF